The rows below give T cell receptor beta chains drawn from one sample of a study of blood T cell repertoires in COVID-19. The assay was immunoSEQ multiplex PCR, and TCRdb's table has in-frame clones only and misses some. The table has fewer than 130,000 clones, 75% to 80% seen once. The source material was peripheral blood. Source of these receptors: a woman of 80 years or more with active or convalescent COVID-19. Both conserved end residues are part of each CDR3. The D gene is left open where the match is weak. The size entry is marked missing in some rows and otherwise reads once, few, many or a size class.

D	V	J	size	length	CDR3	DNA
TRBD1	TRBV18	TRBJ2-5	-	16	CASSPTVRTGGETQYF	TGTGCCAGCTCACCAACCGTAAGGACAGGGGGGGAGACCCAGTACTTC
-	TRBV6-5	TRBJ2-7	-	13	CASRWTISYEQYF	TGTGCCAGCAGGTGGACAATTTCCTACGAGCAGTACTTC
-	TRBV5-8	TRBJ1-3	-	16	CASSFISGSSGNTIYF	TGTGCCAGCAGCTTTATCTCTGGTAGCTCTGGAAACACCATATATTTT
-	TRBV7-7	TRBJ2-1	-	17	CASSTRHKDSSGDEQFF	TGTGCCAGCAGCACCCGGCACAAGGATAGTTCCGGGGATGAGCAGTTCTTC
-	TRBV29-1	TRBJ2-7	-	16	CSVDLSERGKDYEQYF	TGCAGCGTTGACCTCTCAGAACGGGGGAAGGACTACGAGCAGTACTTC
-	TRBV6-1	TRBJ2-7	-	14	CASSEGGASYEQYF	TGTGCCAGCAGTGAAGGCGGGGCATCCTACGAGCAGTACTTC
-	TRBV12-3/TRBV12-4	TRBJ2-7	few	13	CASSFLRSYEQYF	TGTGCCAGCAGTTTTCTTAGGAGTTACGAGCAGTACTTC
TRBD1	TRBV18	TRBJ1-1	-	16	CASSLRGQVMNTEAFF	TGTGCCAGCTCACTCCGGGGACAGGTCATGAACACTGAAGCTTTCTTT
-	TRBV5-1	TRBJ1-2	-	14	CASSPDSGLYGYTF	TGCGCCAGCAGCCCGGACTCAGGCTTATATGGCTACACCTTC
TRBD2	TRBV19	TRBJ2-3	-	16	CASSPGLASSTDTQYF	TGTGCCAGTAGCCCCGGACTAGCGAGTAGCACAGATACGCAGTATTTT
TRBD2	TRBV28	TRBJ2-7	-	15	CASSPRAGVSNEQYF	TGTGCCAGCAGCCCCCGAGCGGGAGTCAGCAACGAGCAGTACTTC
TRBD1	TRBV10-3	TRBJ1-3	-	16	CAISDRGSRTGNTIYF	TGTGCCATCAGTGACAGGGGGTCGCGGACTGGAAACACCATATATTTT
-	TRBV2	TRBJ1-5	-	14	CASSELQDNQPQHF	TGTGCCAGCAGTGAGTTGCAGGACAATCAGCCCCAGCATTTT
-	TRBV18	TRBJ1-6	few	13	CASSATGRSPLHF	TGTGCCAGCTCGGCTACAGGGAGATCACCCCTCCACTTT
-	TRBV7-3	TRBJ2-1	few	14	CASSTGGGDNEQFF	TGTGCCAGCAGCACCGGAGGAGGGGACAATGAGCAGTTCTTC
TRBD2	TRBV2	TRBJ2-2	few	15	CASSERLAMGGELFF	TGTGCCAGCAGTGAGAGACTAGCGATGGGCGGGGAGCTGTTTTTT
TRBD2	TRBV5-1	TRBJ2-3	-	16	CASSESGLAGGDTQYF	TGCGCCAGCAGCGAATCGGGACTAGCGGGAGGAGATACGCAGTATTTT